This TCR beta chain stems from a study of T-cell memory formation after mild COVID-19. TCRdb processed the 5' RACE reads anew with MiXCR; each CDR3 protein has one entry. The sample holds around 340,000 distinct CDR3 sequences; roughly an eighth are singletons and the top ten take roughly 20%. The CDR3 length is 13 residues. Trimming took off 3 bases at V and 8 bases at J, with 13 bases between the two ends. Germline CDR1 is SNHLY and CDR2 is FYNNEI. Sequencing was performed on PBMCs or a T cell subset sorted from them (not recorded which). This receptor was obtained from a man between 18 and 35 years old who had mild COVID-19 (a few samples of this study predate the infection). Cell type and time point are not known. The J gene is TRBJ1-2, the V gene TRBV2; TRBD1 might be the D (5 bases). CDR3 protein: CASSEDTRAGYTF. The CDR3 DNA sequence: TGTGCCAGCAGTGAGGACACCCGAGCGGGCTACACCTTC.